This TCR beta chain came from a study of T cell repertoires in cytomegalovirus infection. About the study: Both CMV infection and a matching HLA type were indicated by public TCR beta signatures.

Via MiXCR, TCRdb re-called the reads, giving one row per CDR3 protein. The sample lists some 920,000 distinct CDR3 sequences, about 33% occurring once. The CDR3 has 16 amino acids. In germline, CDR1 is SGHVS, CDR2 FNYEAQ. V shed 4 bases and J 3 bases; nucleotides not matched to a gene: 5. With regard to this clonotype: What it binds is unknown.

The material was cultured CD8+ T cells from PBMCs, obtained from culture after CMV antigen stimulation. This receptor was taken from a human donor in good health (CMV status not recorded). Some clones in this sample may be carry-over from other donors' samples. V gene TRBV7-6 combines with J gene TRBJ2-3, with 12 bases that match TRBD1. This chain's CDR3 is CASSSRDRGPTDTQYF. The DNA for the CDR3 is TGTGCCAGCAGCTCGCGGGACAGGGGGCCTACAGATACGCAGTATTTT.